Following are 27 T cell receptor beta chains from one sample sequenced in a study of blood T cell repertoires in COVID-19. This table comes from immunoSEQ multiplex PCR, and its TCRdb copy is limited to in-frame clones, with some not included. This table has under 300,000 clones, approximately 80% appearing once. Sample: peripheral blood. These receptors all come from a woman between 35 and 50 years old with active or convalescent COVID-19.

This sequence joins TRBV5-1 and TRBJ1-2; TRBD1 agrees at 10 bases. The junction had 5 bases not matched to a gene; V was cut back by 4 bases and J by 8 bases. Germline assignment: CDR1 SGHRS and CDR2 YFSETQ. This CDR3 is built from 13 residues. This CDR3 is CASSPTGGGGYTF. Here the CDR3 DNA reads TGCGCCAGCAGCCCGACAGGGGGCGGAGGCTACACCTTC.

This clone was observed once. This chain links TRBV7-6 with TRBJ2-1, with a tentative D call TRBD1 (5 bases). This CDR3 is 15 amino acids long. Trimming shortened V by 1 base and J by 3 bases, and 10 bases separated the two germline ends. Germline-derived CDR1 and CDR2 are SGHVS and FNYEAQ. Here the CDR3 DNA reads TGTGCCAGCAGCTTAGGCGAGACAGTCTACAATGAGCAGTTCTTC. This sequence encodes CASSLGETVYNEQFF. The whole variable domain, filled in from reference TRBV7-6 and TRBJ2-1, reads GAGVSQSPRYKVTKRGQDVALRCDPISGHVSLYWYRQALGQGPEFLTYFNYEAQQDKSGLPNDRFSAERPEGSISTLTIQRTEQRDSAMYRCASSLGETVYNEQFFGPGTRLTVL.

The chain carries TRBV10-3 and TRBJ1-4; maybe TRBD1 (5 bases). Germline CDR1 is ENHRY and CDR2 is SYGVKD. The CDR3 contains 15 residues. V lost 3 bases and J 0 bases, leaving 8 bases between the germline ends. For the CDR3, the DNA is TGTGCCATCAGTGACAGGGTTGCAACTAATGAAAAACTGTTTTTT. Its protein product is CAISDRVATNEKLFF.

This rearrangement joins TRBV18 to TRBJ1-1; perhaps TRBD1 as D (5 bases). The CDR3 extends over 15 amino acids. Trimming took 1 base from V and 0 from J, leaving 9 bases between them. Germline assignment: CDR1 KGHSH and CDR2 LQKENI. CDR3 amino acids: CASSPQGTLNTEAFF. The CDR3, as DNA: TGTGCCAGCTCACCACAGGGGACTTTGAACACTGAAGCTTTCTTT.

J is TRBJ1-2 and V is TRBV6-5; perhaps TRBD1 as D (6 bases). The CDR3 contains 13 residues. Germline V gene sequence: CDR1 MNHEY, CDR2 SVGAGI. CDR3 amino acids: CACRDTVKEGYTF. In nucleotides, the CDR3 is TGTGCGTGTAGGGACACAGTGAAGGAGGGCTACACCTTC.

As to this clone: Different DNA sequences within this sample yield the same CDR3. The V call is TRBV18, the J call TRBJ1-1, with D maybe TRBD1 (6 bases). Germline V gives CDR1 KGHSH, CDR2 LQKENI. CDR3 length equals 14 residues. Trimming stripped 3 bases from V and 2 bases from J, with 10 bases between. The CDR3, as DNA: TGTGCCAGCTCACCCGGACAGACCAACACTGAAGCTTTCTTT. Its translation: CASSPGQTNTEAFF.

In its sample, this clone was seen once. The chain combines TRBV5-4 with TRBJ2-2; the D gene is possibly TRBD2 (5 bases). The CDR3 sequence is 17 residues long. Germline V CDR1 and CDR2: SGHNT, YYREEE (reference sequence). V was pared by 0 bases and J by 2 bases, with 14 bases between. The chain's CDR3 is CASSLDPRRGNTGELFF. CDR3 in DNA: TGTGCCAGCAGCTTGGATCCCCGCCGGGGAAACACCGGGGAGCTGTTTTTT.

The chain carries TRBV15 and TRBJ1-1; D is undetermined. V dropped 1 base and J dropped 11 bases, with 14 bases sitting between them. The CDR3 covers 13 residues. Germline V gives CDR1 LNHNV, CDR2 YYDKDF (reference sequence). This CDR3 is CATSRGGIESAFF. In DNA, the CDR3 is TGTGCCACCAGCAGAGGAGGGATAGAGTCGGCTTTCTTT.

This CDR3 is CASSLVGGSSNEQFF. For the CDR3, the DNA is TGTGCCAGCAGCTTAGTTGGGGGGTCGAGCAATGAGCAGTTCTTC. The chain combines TRBV7-2 with TRBJ2-1, with D perhaps TRBD2 (6 bases). The CDR3 runs 15 residues. Germline-derived CDR1 and CDR2 are SGHTA and FQGNSA. V dropped 1 base and J dropped 6 bases, with 13 bases sitting between them.

This sequence joins TRBV18 and TRBJ1-6; D unclear. Deletions cut 3 bases from V and 5 bases from J, with 2 bases between. From germline, CDR1 is KGHSH and CDR2 LQKENI. This CDR3 is 12 amino acids long. This chain's CDR3 is CASSPDNSPLHF. The CDR3 DNA reads TGTGCCAGCTCACCCGATAATTCACCCCTCCACTTT.

The CDR3 region is CASSSSGETSDTQYF. CDR3 nucleotides: TGTGCCAGCAGTTCTAGCGGGGAGACCTCAGATACGCAGTATTTT. This chain joins TRBV6-5 and TRBJ2-3, with 9 bases aligning to TRBD2. CDR3 length: 15 residues. CDR1 and CDR2 (germline): MNHEY, SVGAGI. The ends lost 4 bases at V and 4 bases at J; junction bases unmatched: 6.

This clone showed up just a few times. The chain uses TRBV30 and TRBJ2-7, with a weak D call TRBD1 (7 bases). The CDR3 consists of 14 residues. Trimming cost V 5 bases and J 0 bases, with 14 bases left between them. The V gene's germline CDR1 is GTSNPN and CDR2 SVGIG (reference sequence). This chain's CDR3 is CAWSAGGLSYEQYV. The CDR3 DNA follows: TGTGCCTGGTCCGCAGGGGGACTCTCCTACGAGCAGTACGTC.

The chain carries TRBV5-4 and TRBJ2-2, with D uncertain. Germline CDR1 SGHNT, CDR2 YYREEE (reference sequence). The CDR3 totals 13 residues. V dropped 2 bases and J dropped 6 bases, with 8 bases sitting between them. The CDR3 is CASSFRGPGELFF. Here the CDR3 DNA reads TGTGCCAGCAGCTTTAGAGGTCCCGGGGAGCTGTTTTTT.

The V gene is TRBV30, the J gene TRBJ2-3; tentative D call: TRBD2 (6 bases). This CDR3 is 15 amino acids long. V was trimmed by 1 base and J by 1 base, leaving 12 bases between them. Germline loops: CDR1 GTSNPN, CDR2 SVGIG (reference sequence). This CDR3 is CAWSATRGGTDTQYF. CDR3 in DNA: TGTGCCTGGAGTGCGACTAGAGGGGGCACAGATACGCAGTATTTT.

The table lists this clone with many counts. The chain employs TRBV4-1 and TRBJ2-1; the match to TRBD2 covers 12 bases. J gave up 6 bases and V 1 base, and 7 bases lay outside the gene matches. Germline lookup yields CDR1 MGHRA and CDR2 YSYEKL. The CDR3 length is 17 residues. CDR3 bases: TGCGCCAGCAGCCAAGCCGAGACTAGCGGGGGCCGCAATGAGCAGTTCTTC. Translating gives CASSQAETSGGRNEQFF.

The rearrangement joins TRBV29-1 to TRBJ1-5; tentatively, D is TRBD1 (6 bases). The CDR3 has 13 amino acids. Germline V gene data show CDR1 as SQVTM and CDR2 as ANQGSEA. V lost 4 bases to trimming and J lost 6 bases, with 13 bases between them. The CDR3 sequence: CSVAQGRGQPQHF. For the CDR3, the DNA is TGCAGCGTTGCCCAGGGGAGGGGTCAGCCCCAGCATTTT.

J is TRBJ1-4 and V is TRBV3-1 (or the pseudogene TRBV3-2); D ambiguous. This CDR3 has 14 residues. The germline V gene encodes CDR1 LGHDT and CDR2 YNNKEL (reference sequence). Trimming removed 2 bases from V and 7 bases from J, with 11 bases in between. This chain's CDR3 is CASSQNAIGEKLFF. Written as DNA, the CDR3 is TGTGCCAGCAGCCAAAACGCTATCGGTGAAAAACTGTTTTTT.

V usage is TRBV28 and J usage is TRBJ1-4, with D uncertain. V was shortened by 3 bases and J by 7 bases, with 6 bases between the two germline ends. The length of the CDR3 is 12 residues. Germline V gives CDR1 MDHEN, CDR2 SYDVKM. CDR3 DNA sequence: TGTGCCAGCAGTTTGCTAAGTGAAAAACTGTTTTTT. This encodes CASSLLSEKLFF. Using reference TRBV28 and TRBJ1-4 for the parts outside the CDR3, the full variable domain is DVKVTQSSRYLVKRTGEKVFLECVQDMDHENMFWYRQDPGLGLRLIYFSYDVKMKEKGDIPEGYSVSREKKERFSLILESASTNQTSMYLCASSLLSEKLFFGSGTQLSVL.

The genes are TRBV18 and TRBJ2-7, with D perhaps TRBD1 (5 bases). Trimming shortened V by 6 bases and J by 4 bases, and 16 bases separated the two germline ends. The CDR3 contains 14 residues. Germline assignment: CDR1 KGHSH and CDR2 LQKENI. The CDR3 protein is CASSPMGNRYEQYF. As DNA, the CDR3 is TGTGCCAGCTCCCCCATGGGGAACAGGTACGAGCAGTACTTC.

This chain's CDR3 is CASSSLAGDSSYNEQFF. CDR3 coding DNA: TGTGCCAGCAGCTCGCTAGCGGGGGATAGCTCCTACAATGAGCAGTTCTTC. The genes are TRBV11-3 and TRBJ2-1; 10 positions agree with TRBD2. With 4 bases clipped from V and 0 bases from J, the junction kept 6 bases outside the gene matches. Germline values: CDR1 SGHNT, CDR2 YENEEA. CDR3 length: 17 residues.

This chain links TRBV28 with TRBJ2-5, with a tentative D call TRBD2 (5 bases). The CDR3 is 16 amino acids. The V gene's germline CDR1 is MDHEN and CDR2 SYDVKM. V was pared by 2 bases and J by 5 bases, with 18 bases between. The CDR3 nucleotides read TGTGCCAGCAGTTTAGATAGCCCGAGGGTAAGGGAGACCCAGTACTTC. Translation gives CASSLDSPRVRETQYF.

This clone showed up just a few times. This rearrangement joins TRBV5-1 to TRBJ1-5; 7 bases match TRBD1. This CDR3 is 16 amino acids long. Germline V gene lookup returns CDR1 SGHRS and CDR2 YFSETQ. V lost 1 base, J lost 6 bases, and 10 bases stayed unmatched. CDR3 DNA: TGCGCCAGCAGCTTGTCATGGACAGGAACCCCTCAGCCCCAGCATTTT. It yields the protein CASSLSWTGTPQPQHF.

The chain uses TRBV28 and TRBJ2-3; the D is unclear. Germline-derived CDR1 and CDR2 are MDHEN and SYDVKM. V lost 6 bases to trimming and J lost 6 bases, with 13 bases between them. The CDR3 covers 13 residues. As DNA, the CDR3 is TGTGCCAGCAGCCTCCCTACCCTTGATACGCAGTATTTT. Translated, it gives CASSLPTLDTQYF.

This clone was detected a few times. The gene calls are TRBV30 and TRBJ1-2; no reliable D call. The germline V gene has CDR1 GTSNPN and CDR2 SVGIG (reference sequence). The CDR3 length is 14 residues. V was cut by 0 bases and J by 0 bases, with 8 bases left in between. The CDR3: CAWSVLSPNYGYTF. For the CDR3, the DNA is TGTGCCTGGAGTGTACTAAGTCCTAACTATGGCTACACCTTC. Full variable domain (missing parts from reference TRBV30 and TRBJ1-2): SQTIHQWPATLVQPVGSPLSLECTVEGTSNPNLYWYRQAAGRGLQLLFYSVGIGQISSEVPQNLSASRPQDRQFILSSKKLLLSDSGFYLCAWSVLSPNYGYTFGSGTRLTVV.

The chain uses TRBV15 and TRBJ2-5; D may be TRBD2 (5 bases). Trimming cost V 5 bases and J 4 bases, with 23 bases left between them. CDR1 is LNHNV and CDR2 is YYDKDF in the germline V gene (reference sequence). The CDR3 has 17 amino acids. The CDR3 nucleotides read TGTGCCACCAGCGGCGATTTAAGCGGAGCCCTGGGAGAGACCCAGTACTTC. It yields the protein CATSGDLSGALGETQYF. The entire variable domain, with the rest obtained from reference TRBV15 and TRBJ2-5, is as follows: DAMVIQNPRYQVTQFGKPVTLSCSQTLNHNVMYWYQQKSSQAPKLLFHYYDKDFNNEADTPDNFQSRRPNTSFCFLDIRSPGLGDTAMYLCATSGDLSGALGETQYFGPGTRLLVL.

This chain links TRBV6-4 with TRBJ1-1; 7 bases map to TRBD1. The CDR3 is 13 amino acids. Germline CDR1 reads MRHNA; CDR2 reads SNTAGT. Unmatched junction bases numbered 4, after V lost 5 bases and J lost 4 bases. The CDR3 reads CASSSQGGTEAFF. CDR3 DNA sequence: TGTGCCAGCAGTAGTCAGGGGGGCACTGAAGCTTTCTTT.

The chain joins TRBV6-5 to TRBJ2-7; 14 positions match TRBD2. Trimming took 4 bases from V and 2 from J; bases not matched to a gene: 1. Germline V CDR1 and CDR2: MNHEY, SVGAGI. This CDR3 region has 15 residues. The CDR3 sequence: CASSSGLAGAYEQYF. CDR3 bases: TGTGCCAGCAGTTCGGGACTAGCGGGGGCCTACGAGCAGTACTTC.